The table lists the clone carrying this TCR beta chain with a few counts. The antigen is undetermined. This entry belongs to a study of beta chain features in type 1 diabetes. The overall study: In all, about 100,000,000 sorted cells from all samples were analyzed.

One heparinised blood draw averaging around 100 mL was given by each donor. CDR1 and CDR2 from the germline V gene are MDHEN and SYDVKM. The CDR3 loop spans 17 amino acids. Trimming shortened V by 5 bases and J by 1 base, and 18 bases separated the two germline ends. Isolated RNA was reverse transcribed in full, so expressed TCRB transcripts were sequenced. Generated by immunoSEQ multiplex PCR, the TCRdb table keeps only in-frame clones and is missing some. The profile covers about 340,000 clones, with 13% appearing a single time and nearly 0.015% taken by the ten largest. General study findings and limits: Across all four CD4+ subsets, people with type 1 diabetes showed modestly shorter TCRB CDR3s. The study notes PCR might favor shorter templates equally in patients and controls. At VDJ recombination sites, type 1 diabetes patients had fewer insertions and more deleted nucleotides.

Input material: naive CD4+ T cells from blood. The clonotype originates from a woman aged 18-29 years with type 1 diabetes. The genes are TRBV28 and TRBJ2-4; TRBD2 might be the D (5 bases). In DNA, the CDR3 is TGTGCCAGCAGTCCACCCCCGCGGGTTCGTGCCAAAAACATTCAGTACTTC. Its protein product is CASSPPPRVRAKNIQYF.